The TCR beta chain described here comes from a study of T-cell reconstitution after alpha-beta-depleted transplantation in children. V was shortened by 4 bases and J by 1 base, with 11 bases between the two germline ends. This CDR3 region has 14 residues. CDR1 and CDR2 from the germline V gene are SGHRS and YFSETQ. As regards this clonotype: Its antigen remains unidentified. A much more abundant neighbour one base away suggests this may be a read error. This CDR3 fails to terminate in the conserved phenylalanine or tryptophan, so it likely reflects a read error.

For TCRbeta, the library was prepared with unique molecular identifiers. TCRdb called the PCR reads again in MiXCR, with one record for every CDR3 protein. The data show about 640,000 distinct CDR3 sequences, with about an eighth seen just once and over 2% held by the top ten. Study-level results: T cells produced anew were the main source of T-cell counts and diversity one year after transplant. Several hundred expanded graft clones reportedly gave rise to the alpha-beta T cells present about two months after transplant.

The receptor was isolated from a male patient between 10 and 17 years old who had a stem cell transplant for acute myeloid leukemia, so the T cells may come from the graft donor. This chain joins TRBV5-1 and TRBJ1-1, with a weak D call TRBD1 (6 bases). This specimen was PBMCs, mostly from graft donor cells, taken 360 days after TCRalphabeta/CD19-depleted stem cell transplant. The CDR3 sequence: CASSVTGPNTEAFI. The CDR3 DNA reads as TGCGCCAGCAGCGTCACAGGGCCGAACACTGAAGCTTTCATT.